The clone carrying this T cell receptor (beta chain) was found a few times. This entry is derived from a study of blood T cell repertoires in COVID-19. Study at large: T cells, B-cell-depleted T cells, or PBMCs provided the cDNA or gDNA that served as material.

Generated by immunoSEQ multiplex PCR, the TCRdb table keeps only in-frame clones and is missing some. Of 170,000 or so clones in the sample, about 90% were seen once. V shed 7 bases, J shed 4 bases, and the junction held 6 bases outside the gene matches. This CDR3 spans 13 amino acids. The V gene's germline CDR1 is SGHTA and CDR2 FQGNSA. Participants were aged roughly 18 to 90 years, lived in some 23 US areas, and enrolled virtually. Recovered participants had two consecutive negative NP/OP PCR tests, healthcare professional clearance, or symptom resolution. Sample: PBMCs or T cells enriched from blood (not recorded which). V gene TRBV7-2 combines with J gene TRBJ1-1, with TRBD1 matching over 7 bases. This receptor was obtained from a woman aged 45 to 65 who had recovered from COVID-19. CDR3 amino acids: CASTKTGRTEAFF. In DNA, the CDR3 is TGTGCCAGCACCAAGACAGGGCGCACTGAAGCTTTCTTT. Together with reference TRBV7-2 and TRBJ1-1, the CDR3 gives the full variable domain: GAGVSQSPSNKVTEKGKDVELRCDPISGHTALYWYRQSLGQGLEFLIYFQGNSAPDKSGLPSDRFSAERTGGSVSTLTIQRTQQEDSAVYLCASTKTGRTEAFFGQGTRLTVV.